This T cell receptor (beta chain) was captured by sequencing in a study of T cells in Graves' hyperthyroidism and ophthalmopathy. Study-wide points: Before onset, ophthalmopathy was predicted by the model a median around 6 months earlier. Appearing also in blood were most of the thyroid clonotypes expanded above 0.001.

With regard to this clonotype: What it binds is unknown.

Across 18 months, stable Graves' hyperthyroidism was marked by no progression to ophthalmopathy. Hyperthyroidism in the patients, aged 18 to 65, was newly diagnosed and under 2 months in duration. Authors of the study amplified TCR beta CDR3 regions from RNA transcripts. The study used the HTBI primer set for a first-round RT-PCR of the TCR CDR3. MiXCR, run by TCRdb on the multiplex PCR reads, gives a single entry per CDR3 protein. The sample contains hundreds of thousands of distinct CDR3 sequences, more than 45% of which appear only once. Trimming cost V 8 bases and J 8 bases; bases outside gene matches: 2. Looked up from germline, CDR1 is MNHNS and CDR2 is SASEGT. The CDR3 consists of 12 residues.

The receptor was derived from a woman aged 18-35 years with Graves' hyperthyroidism. The chain uses TRBV6-1 and TRBJ1-4, with 10 bases aligning to TRBD1. The material sequenced was peripheral blood or thyroid tissue (not recorded which). The CDR3 is CASGDRGEKLFF. DNA of the CDR3: TGTGCCAGCGGGGACAGGGGCGAAAAACTGTTTTTT.